This TCR beta chain emerged from a study of T cell changes during pregnancy in multiple sclerosis. This CDR3 is built from 14 residues. V was trimmed by 5 bases and J by 7 bases, leaving 12 bases between them. Germline-derived CDR1 and CDR2 are SEHNR and FQNEAQ (reference sequence). This table comes from immunoSEQ multiplex PCR, and its TCRdb copy is limited to in-frame clones, with some not included. Of around 100,000 clones listed, approximately 92% are singletons. The chain is built from TRBV7-9 and TRBJ1-6, with a weak D call TRBD1 (6 bases). This material consisted of peripheral blood, taken after pregnancy. The sequence came from a female donor with multiple sclerosis, enrolled in a pregnancy study. The CDR3 protein is CASSRDRSNSPLHF. CDR3 sequence (DNA): TGTGCCAGCAGCCGCGACAGGTCCAATTCACCCCTCCACTTT.